These 20 T cell receptor beta chains were all obtained from the same sample, sequenced in a study of spatial heterogeneity in lung cancer. Time point in this sample: sample taken at primary tumor resection. From tumor, nontumor lung or frozen PBMC, whole RNA was taken unsorted for sequencing. From the 5' RACE reads, TCRdb called clonotypes with MiXCR, one entry per CDR3 protein. The sample has some 83,000 distinct CDR3 sequences, 15% to 25% seen once. Sequencing used PBMCs, obtained at surgery. These receptors all stem from a male donor with early-stage non-small cell lung cancer.

The genes are TRBV7-2 and TRBJ2-5; no definite D call. The length of the CDR3 is 14 residues. The V and J ends lost 5 bases and 5 bases respectively, with 15 bases between them. Per the germline V gene, CDR1 is SGHTA and CDR2 is FQGNSA. As DNA, the CDR3 is TGTGCCAGCAGCACTTCCACAGTGTCGGAGACCCAGTACTTC. Amino acids: CASSTSTVSETQYF.

This clonotype occurred once. The CDR3 bases are TGTGCCAGTACCTCCGGGACAGGGCCGTACGAGCAGTACTTC. Translation gives CASTSGTGPYEQYF. V gene TRBV19 combines with J gene TRBJ2-7, with 9 bases lining up with TRBD1. The germline V gene has CDR1 LNHDA and CDR2 SQIVND (reference sequence). V dropped 7 bases and J dropped 4; count of bases not matched to a gene: 8. This CDR3 has 14 amino acids.

V usage is TRBV7-9 and J usage is TRBJ2-5, with D possibly being TRBD2 (6 bases). The V gene's germline CDR1 is SEHNR and CDR2 FQNEAQ (reference sequence). The CDR3 sequence is 12 residues long. The V end lost 8 bases, the J end lost 5 bases, and 12 bases lay between the germline ends. In nucleotides, the CDR3 is TGTGCCAGCGGGGAGGCCCTGGAGACCCAGTACTTC. Its translation is CASGEALETQYF.

V is TRBV14 and J is TRBJ2-7; D gene unclear. Germline CDR1 reads SGHDN; CDR2 reads FVKESK. CDR3 length equals 11 residues. V gave up 3 bases and J gave up 6 bases, with 6 bases separating them. CDR3 nucleotides: TGTGCCAGCAGCCATAGCAGCGAGCAGTACTTC. Its translation: CASSHSSEQYF.

Many counts were recorded for this clonotype. V gene TRBV7-8 combines with J gene TRBJ2-6; D is ambiguous. CDR1 SGHVS and CDR2 FQNEAQ come from the germline V gene. The CDR3 extends over 15 amino acids. V was pared by 3 bases and J by 4 bases, with 10 bases between. CDR3: CASSLGSGGANVLTF. The CDR3 nucleotides are TGTGCCAGCAGCTTGGGGTCCGGAGGGGCCAACGTCCTGACTTTC.

The chain joins TRBV7-2 to TRBJ1-1; D is perhaps TRBD1 (5 bases). The germline CDR1 and CDR2 sequences are SGHTA and FQGNSA. The ends were cut back, 5 bases at V and 0 bases at J, with 10 bases in the middle. The CDR3 has 14 amino acids. The CDR3 DNA sequence: TGTGCCAGCAGCCCGGGACTTCTGAACACTGAAGCTTTCTTT. Its protein product is CASSPGLLNTEAFF.

This clonotype came up a few times. The chain has TRBV10-3 and TRBJ1-5; 7 bases map to TRBD1. The length of the CDR3 is 14 residues. The V gene's germline CDR1 is ENHRY and CDR2 SYGVKD. V lost 10 bases, J lost 4 bases, and 10 bases stayed unmatched. The DNA for the CDR3 is TGTGCCACCGATACAGGGGACCAAAATCAGCCCCAGCATTTT. It is translated as CATDTGDQNQPQHF.

This clonotype was observed many times. This sequence joins TRBV9 and TRBJ2-7, with a tentative D call TRBD1 (6 bases). The CDR3 has 15 residues. V dropped 4 bases and J dropped 0 bases, with 14 bases sitting between them. Germline CDR1 SGDLS, CDR2 YYNGEE. The CDR3 is CASSPGTPSSYEQYF. CDR3 DNA sequence: TGTGCCAGCAGCCCAGGGACACCGAGCTCCTACGAGCAGTACTTC.

The table lists this clonotype with a count of one. A read error may produce the germline difference seen at one junction end. The rearrangement uses TRBV28 and TRBJ1-6; TRBD1 matches at 8 bases. The CDR3 consists of 16 residues. CDR1 is MDHEN, CDR2 SYDVKM, per germline. In nucleotides, the CDR3 is TGTGCCAGCGGCGGCGGACAGGGAAGTTATAATTCACCCCCCCACTTT. Translated, it gives CASGGGQGSYNSPPHF.

The chain has TRBV6-4 and TRBJ2-4, with 9 bases aligning to TRBD2. The CDR3 length is 13 residues. Germline V gene lookup returns CDR1 MRHNA and CDR2 SNTAGT. V lost 3 bases to trimming and J lost 12 bases; unmatched junction nucleotides: 6. The DNA of the CDR3 is TGTGCCAGCAGTGAAGTCCCTAGCGGGGATCAGTACTTC. Translating gives CASSEVPSGDQYF.

The table lists this clonotype with a count of one. In this CDR3 the conserved last residue, phenylalanine or tryptophan, is missing, so a read error is likely. The genes are TRBV5-1 and TRBJ2-1; 10 bases line up with TRBD1. This CDR3 is built from 17 residues. V shed 0 bases, J shed 2 bases, and the junction held 5 bases outside the gene matches. Germline CDR1 is SGHRS and CDR2 is YFSETQ. CDR3: CASSLGPGQGAYNEQFL. For the CDR3, the DNA is TGCGCCAGCAGCTTGGGCCCCGGACAGGGGGCCTACAATGAGCAGTTCTTA.

In its sample, this clonotype was seen a few times. The chain recombines TRBV7-9 with TRBJ2-7, with D tentatively TRBD1 or TRBD2 (5 bases each). This CDR3 contains 18 residues. Trimming stripped 5 bases from V and 0 bases from J, with 23 bases between. Germline CDR1 SEHNR, CDR2 FQNEAQ (reference sequence). The CDR3 spells CASSRPPRTGGSSYEQYF. In DNA, the CDR3 is TGTGCCAGCAGCCGCCCCCCCCGGACTGGGGGAAGCTCCTACGAGCAGTACTTC.

A few counts support this clonotype. The chain carries TRBV5-1 and TRBJ2-1; D is unresolved. Germline values: CDR1 SGHRS, CDR2 YFSETQ. This CDR3 spans 15 amino acids. V was cut by 0 bases and J by 0 bases, with 7 bases left in between. CDR3 protein: CASSLDSSSYNEQFF. As DNA, the CDR3 is TGCGCCAGCAGCTTGGACTCGAGCTCCTACAATGAGCAGTTCTTC.

The J gene is TRBJ2-4, the V gene TRBV4-3; no clear D. Germline values: CDR1 LGHNA, CDR2 YSLEER. The CDR3 runs to 15 residues. V was cut by 0 bases and J by 2 bases, with 8 bases left in between. The CDR3 sequence: CASSQDLYPKNIQYF. CDR3 DNA sequence: TGCGCCAGCAGCCAAGATTTGTACCCCAAAAACATTCAGTACTTC.

In this sample, this clonotype turned up a few times. The rearrangement links TRBV6-1 to TRBJ1-1, with D unclear. The CDR3 covers 13 residues. Trimming took 5 bases from V and 1 from J, leaving 8 bases between them. CDR1 and CDR2 from the germline V gene are MNHNS and SASEGT. This CDR3 reads CASSLDGNTEAFF. Here the CDR3 DNA reads TGTGCCAGCAGTCTGGACGGGAACACTGAAGCTTTCTTT.

This clonotype was seen repeatedly, ten times or more. V is TRBV7-6 and J is TRBJ2-5, with 9 bases lining up with TRBD1. This CDR3 is built from 14 residues. V lost 3 bases, J lost 2 bases, and 1 base stayed unmatched. CDR1 is SGHVS and CDR2 is FNYEAQ in the germline V gene. CDR3 bases: TGTGCCAGCAGCTTGGACAGGGGTCAAGAGACCCAGTACTTC. It codes for CASSLDRGQETQYF.

This chain connects TRBV2 to TRBJ2-2; no reliable D call. The germline gives CDR1 SNHLY, CDR2 FYNNEI. V was clipped by 7 bases and J by 3 bases, with 18 bases between them. This CDR3 has 16 amino acids. The CDR3 nucleotides are TGTGCCAGCAAAAAGTGGTCCTCCGGCGACACCGGGGAGCTGTTTTTT. Its translation: CASKKWSSGDTGELFF.

This sequence joins TRBV10-2 and TRBJ2-3, with TRBD1 as a possible D gene (6 bases). V lost 3 bases and J lost 7, with 8 bases in between. The CDR3 loop spans 12 amino acids. Germline CDR1 and CDR2: WSHSY and SAAADI. CDR3 in DNA: TGCGCCAGCAGTGACAGGGGAAATACGCAGTATTTT. Residues: CASSDRGNTQYF.

This clonotype turned up a few times. The chain is built from TRBV20-1 and TRBJ2-3; tentatively, D is TRBD2 (6 bases). Trimming removed 4 bases from V and 3 bases from J, with 17 bases in between. The CDR3 totals 15 residues. Germline V gives CDR1 DFQATT, CDR2 SNEGSKA (reference sequence). The DNA for the CDR3 is TGCAGTGCTAACAGAGCCTGGGGAGGAACAGATACGCAGTATTTT. Its translation is CSANRAWGGTDTQYF.

This clonotype was observed a handful of times. J is TRBJ2-4 and V is TRBV10-1; D is uncertain. V was shortened by 0 bases and J by 0 bases, with 15 bases between the two germline ends. Per the germline V gene, CDR1 is WNHNN and CDR2 is SYGVQD (reference sequence). This CDR3 has 18 residues. For the CDR3, the DNA is TGCGCCAGCAGTGAGTCGAGGCAACTAATACTAGCCAAAAACATTCAGTACTTC. Residues: CASSESRQLILAKNIQYF.